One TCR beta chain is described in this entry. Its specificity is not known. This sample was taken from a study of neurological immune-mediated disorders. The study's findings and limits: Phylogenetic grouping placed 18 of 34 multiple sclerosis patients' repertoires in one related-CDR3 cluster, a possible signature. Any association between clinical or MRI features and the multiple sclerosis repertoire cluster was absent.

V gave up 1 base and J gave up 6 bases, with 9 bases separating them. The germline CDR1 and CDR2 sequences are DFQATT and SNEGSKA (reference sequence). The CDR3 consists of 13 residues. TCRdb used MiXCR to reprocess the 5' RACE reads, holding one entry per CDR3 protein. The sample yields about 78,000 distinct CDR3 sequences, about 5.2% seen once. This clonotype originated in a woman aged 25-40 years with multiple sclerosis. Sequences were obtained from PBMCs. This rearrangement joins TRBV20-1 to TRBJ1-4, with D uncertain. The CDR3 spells CSARVFTDEKLFF. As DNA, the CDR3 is TGCAGTGCTAGAGTTTTCACCGATGAAAAACTGTTTTTT.